This entry is about one TCR beta chain. Its specificity is not known. This record comes from a study of cytomegalovirus exposure and HLA in healthy donors. General study points: A missense variant in DCLRE1C was later tied to TCR beta V- and J-gene trimming. 164 TCR beta chains were listed as cytomegalovirus-associated.

Per the germline V gene, CDR1 is MGHDK and CDR2 is SYGVNS. Trimming pared 4 bases from V and 7 bases from J, leaving 8 bases between. This CDR3 region has 13 residues. Amplification used 60 Vbeta primers and 13 Jbeta primers. The protocol was immunoSEQ multiplex PCR, while the TCRdb copy is restricted to in-frame clones and leaves out a portion. This table holds tens of thousands of clones. The sequence came from a female donor in good health and CMV-seropositive. V is TRBV25-1 and J is TRBJ1-6; D gene ambiguous. Sequenced: PBMCs. The CDR3 loop is CASSGSQNSPLHF. CDR3 sequence (DNA): TGTGCCAGCAGTGGGTCACAGAATTCACCCCTCCACTTT.